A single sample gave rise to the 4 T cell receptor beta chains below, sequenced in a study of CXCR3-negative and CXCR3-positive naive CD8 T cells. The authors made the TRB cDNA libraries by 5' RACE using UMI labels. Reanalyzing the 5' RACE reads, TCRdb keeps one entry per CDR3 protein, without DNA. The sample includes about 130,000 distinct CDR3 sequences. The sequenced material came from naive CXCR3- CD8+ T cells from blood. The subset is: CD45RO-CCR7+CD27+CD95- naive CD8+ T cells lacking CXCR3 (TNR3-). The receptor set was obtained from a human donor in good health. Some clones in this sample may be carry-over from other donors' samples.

The CDR3 loop is CASSPAESSYNEQFF. The J gene is TRBJ2-1, the V gene TRBV7-7. CDR3 length: 15 amino acids. Germline V gives CDR1 SSHAT, CDR2 FNYEAQ (reference sequence).

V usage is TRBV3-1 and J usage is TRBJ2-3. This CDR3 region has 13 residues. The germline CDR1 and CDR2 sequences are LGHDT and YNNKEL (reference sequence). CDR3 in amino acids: CASSQDGWGTQYF.

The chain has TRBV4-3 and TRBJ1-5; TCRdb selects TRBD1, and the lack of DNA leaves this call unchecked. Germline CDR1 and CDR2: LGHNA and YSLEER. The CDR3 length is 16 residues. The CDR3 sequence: CASSQDIGTGNQPQHF.

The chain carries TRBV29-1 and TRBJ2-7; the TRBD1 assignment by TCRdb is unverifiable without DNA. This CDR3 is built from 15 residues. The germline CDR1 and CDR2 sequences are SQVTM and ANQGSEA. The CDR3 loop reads CSVEDPRGLPYEQYF.